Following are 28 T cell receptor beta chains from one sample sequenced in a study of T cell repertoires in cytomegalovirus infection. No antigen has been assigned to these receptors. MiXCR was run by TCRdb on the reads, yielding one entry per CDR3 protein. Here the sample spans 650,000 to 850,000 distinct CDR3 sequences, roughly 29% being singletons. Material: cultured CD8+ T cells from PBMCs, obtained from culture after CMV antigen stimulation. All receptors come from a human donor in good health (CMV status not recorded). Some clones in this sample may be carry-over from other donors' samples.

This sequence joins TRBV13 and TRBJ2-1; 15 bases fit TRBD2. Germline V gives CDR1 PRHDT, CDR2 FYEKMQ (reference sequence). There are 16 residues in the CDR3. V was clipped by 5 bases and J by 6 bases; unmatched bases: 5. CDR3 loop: CASSTRTSGGGNEQFF. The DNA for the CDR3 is TGTGCCAGCAGCACCCGGACTAGCGGGGGGGGCAATGAGCAGTTCTTC. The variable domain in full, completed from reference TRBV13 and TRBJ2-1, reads AAGVIQSPRHLIKEKRETATLKCYPIPRHDTVYWYQQGPGQDPQFLISFYEKMQSDKGSIPDRFSAQQFSDYHSELNMSSLELGDSALYFCASSTRTSGGGNEQFFGPGTRLTVL.

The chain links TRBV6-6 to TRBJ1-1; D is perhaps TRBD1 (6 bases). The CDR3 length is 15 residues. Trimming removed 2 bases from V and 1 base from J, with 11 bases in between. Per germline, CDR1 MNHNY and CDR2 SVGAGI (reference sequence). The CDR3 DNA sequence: TGTGCCAGCAGTTACGTACACAGGGAGAACACTGAAGCTTTCTTT. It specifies CASSYVHRENTEAFF.

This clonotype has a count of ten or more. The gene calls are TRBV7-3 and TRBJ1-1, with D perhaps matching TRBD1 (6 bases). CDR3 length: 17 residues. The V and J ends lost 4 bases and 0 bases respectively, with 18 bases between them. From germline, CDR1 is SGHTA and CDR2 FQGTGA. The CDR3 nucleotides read TGTGCCAGCAGCTCCCCCTACGGAAACAGGGTGAACACTGAAGCTTTCTTT. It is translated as CASSSPYGNRVNTEAFF.

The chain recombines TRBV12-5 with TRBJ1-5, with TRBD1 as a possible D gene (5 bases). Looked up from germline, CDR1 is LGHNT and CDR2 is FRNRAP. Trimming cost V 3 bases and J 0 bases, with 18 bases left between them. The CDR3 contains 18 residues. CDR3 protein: CASGFTRGTEYSNQPQHF. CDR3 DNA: TGTGCTAGTGGTTTTACGAGGGGAACGGAATATAGCAATCAGCCCCAGCATTTT.

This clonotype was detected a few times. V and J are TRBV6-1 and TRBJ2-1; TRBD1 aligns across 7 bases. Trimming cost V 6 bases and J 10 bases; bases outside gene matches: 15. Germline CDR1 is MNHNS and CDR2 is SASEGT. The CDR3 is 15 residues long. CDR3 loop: CASRTDRLHRGEQFF. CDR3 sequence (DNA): TGTGCCAGCAGGACGGACAGGCTTCATAGAGGAGAGCAGTTCTTC.

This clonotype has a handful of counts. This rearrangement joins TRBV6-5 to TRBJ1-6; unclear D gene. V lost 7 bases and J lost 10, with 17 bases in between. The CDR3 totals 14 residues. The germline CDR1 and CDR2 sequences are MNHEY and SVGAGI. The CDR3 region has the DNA TGTGCCAGCACCCTCGGACCGCGAGGGTCACCCCTCCACTTT. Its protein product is CASTLGPRGSPLHF.

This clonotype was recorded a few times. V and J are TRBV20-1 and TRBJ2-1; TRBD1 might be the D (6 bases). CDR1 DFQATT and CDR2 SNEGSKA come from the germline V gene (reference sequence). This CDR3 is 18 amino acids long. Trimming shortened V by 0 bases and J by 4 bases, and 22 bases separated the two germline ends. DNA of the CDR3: TGCAGTGCTAGAGAGCCATCAAGTCAGGGGCCTCTTTACAATGAGCAGTTCTTC. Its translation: CSAREPSSQGPLYNEQFF.

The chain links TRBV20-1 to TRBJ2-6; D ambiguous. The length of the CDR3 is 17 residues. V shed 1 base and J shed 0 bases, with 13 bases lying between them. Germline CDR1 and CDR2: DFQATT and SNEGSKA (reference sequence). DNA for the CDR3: TGCAGTGCTAGAGCTGACAAGTTGGGCTCTGGGGCCAACGTCCTGACTTTC. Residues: CSARADKLGSGANVLTF.

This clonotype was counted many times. The CDR3 spells CASSSRPIRGYGYTF. As DNA, the CDR3 is TGTGCCAGCAGTTCAAGGCCCATTCGGGGCTATGGCTACACCTTC. The rearrangement joins TRBV27 to TRBJ1-2; D unclear. The CDR3 has 15 amino acids. V was pared by 4 bases and J by 4 bases, with 16 bases between. Germline V gene data show CDR1 as MNHEY and CDR2 as SMNVEV (reference sequence).

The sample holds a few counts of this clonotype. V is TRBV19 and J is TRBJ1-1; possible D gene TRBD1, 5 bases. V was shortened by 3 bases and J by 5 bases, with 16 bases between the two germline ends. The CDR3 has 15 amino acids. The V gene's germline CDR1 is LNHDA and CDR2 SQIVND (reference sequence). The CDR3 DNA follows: TGTGCCAGTAGTATCCTTAAGGGGTCACGGACTGAAGCTTTCTTT. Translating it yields CASSILKGSRTEAFF.

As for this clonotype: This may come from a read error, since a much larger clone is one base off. The CDR3 protein is CASSLGRWNNQPQHF. CDR3 DNA sequence: TGTGCCAGCAGCTTAGGTCGGTGGAACAATCAGCCCCAGCATTTT. The chain is built from TRBV7-6 and TRBJ1-5; no clear D. The V end lost 1 base, the J end lost 3 bases, and 10 bases lay between the germline ends. Germline loops: CDR1 SGHVS, CDR2 FNYEAQ. The CDR3 consists of 15 residues.

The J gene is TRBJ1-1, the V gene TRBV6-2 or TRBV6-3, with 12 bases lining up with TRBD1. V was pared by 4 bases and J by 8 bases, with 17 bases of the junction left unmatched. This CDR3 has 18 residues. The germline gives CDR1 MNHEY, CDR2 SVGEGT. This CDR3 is CASSFVRDRGLRPKEAFF. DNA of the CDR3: TGTGCCAGCAGTTTCGTCCGGGACAGGGGGCTAAGACCAAAAGAAGCTTTCTTT.

This CDR3 is CASSLPSTAESDEQFF. As DNA, the CDR3 is TGTGCCAGCAGCTTACCTTCAACGGCGGAGAGCGATGAGCAGTTCTTC. The V and J genes are TRBV7-6 and TRBJ2-1; D is ambiguous. Germline lookup yields CDR1 SGHVS and CDR2 FNYEAQ. Trimming cost V 2 bases and J 8 bases, with 19 bases left between them. The CDR3 length is 16 residues.

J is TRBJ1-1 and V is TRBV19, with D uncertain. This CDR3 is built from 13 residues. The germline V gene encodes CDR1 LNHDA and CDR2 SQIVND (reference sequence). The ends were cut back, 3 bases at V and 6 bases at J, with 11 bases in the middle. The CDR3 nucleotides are TGTGCCAGTAGTATCTCTATGGGCTCTGAAGCTTTCTTT. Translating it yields CASSISMGSEAFF.

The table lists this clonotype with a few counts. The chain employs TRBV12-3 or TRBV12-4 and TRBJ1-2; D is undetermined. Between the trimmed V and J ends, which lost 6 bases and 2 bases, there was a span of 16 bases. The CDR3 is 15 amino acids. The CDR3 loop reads CASSQGRSPNYGYTF. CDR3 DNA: TGTGCCAGCAGCCAAGGACGGAGCCCCAACTATGGCTACACCTTC.

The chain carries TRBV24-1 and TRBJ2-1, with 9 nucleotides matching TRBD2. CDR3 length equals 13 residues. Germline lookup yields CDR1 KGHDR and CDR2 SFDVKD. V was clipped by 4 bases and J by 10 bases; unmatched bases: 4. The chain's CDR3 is CATSDLGLAEQFF. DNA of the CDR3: TGTGCCACCAGTGACCTAGGACTAGCGGAGCAGTTCTTC.

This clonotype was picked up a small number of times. The CDR3 loop is CASSPSRGPLDEQYV. CDR3 sequence (DNA): TGTGCCAGCAGCCCCTCGAGAGGGCCTCTAGACGAGCAGTACGTC. The rearrangement uses TRBV7-2 and TRBJ2-7; a possible D gene is TRBD2 (5 bases). CDR3 size: 15 residues. Deletions cut 5 bases from V and 5 bases from J, with 19 bases between. CDR1 and CDR2 from the germline V gene are SGHTA and FQGNSA.

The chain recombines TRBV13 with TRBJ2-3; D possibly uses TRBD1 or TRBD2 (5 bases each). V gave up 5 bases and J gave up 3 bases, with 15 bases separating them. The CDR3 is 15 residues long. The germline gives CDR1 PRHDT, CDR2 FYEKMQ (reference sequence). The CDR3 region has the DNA TGTGCCAGCAGCCCTGGGGCCAGAGGGACAGATACGCAGTATTTT. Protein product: CASSPGARGTDTQYF. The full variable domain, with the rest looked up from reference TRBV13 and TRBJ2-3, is AAGVIQSPRHLIKEKRETATLKCYPIPRHDTVYWYQQGPGQDPQFLISFYEKMQSDKGSIPDRFSAQQFSDYHSELNMSSLELGDSALYFCASSPGARGTDTQYFGPGTRLTVL.

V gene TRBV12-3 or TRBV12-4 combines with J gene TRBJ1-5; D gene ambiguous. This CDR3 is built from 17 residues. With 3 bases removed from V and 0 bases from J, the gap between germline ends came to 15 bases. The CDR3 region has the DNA TGTGCCAGCAGTTTTAGGATTACAATATATAGCAATCAGCCCCAGCATTTT. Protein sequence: CASSFRITIYSNQPQHF.

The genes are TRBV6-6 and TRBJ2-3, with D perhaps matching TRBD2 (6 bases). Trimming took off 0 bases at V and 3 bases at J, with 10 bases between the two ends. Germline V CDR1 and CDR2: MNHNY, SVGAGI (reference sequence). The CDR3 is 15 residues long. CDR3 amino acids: CASSYSGGATDTQYF. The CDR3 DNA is TGTGCCAGCAGTTACTCGGGGGGTGCTACAGATACGCAGTATTTT.

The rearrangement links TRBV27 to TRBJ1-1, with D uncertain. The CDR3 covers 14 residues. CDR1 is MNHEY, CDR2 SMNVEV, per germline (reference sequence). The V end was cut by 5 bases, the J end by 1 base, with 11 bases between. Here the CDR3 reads CASSKGSENTEAFF. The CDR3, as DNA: TGTGCCAGCAGTAAAGGGTCGGAGAACACTGAAGCTTTCTTT.

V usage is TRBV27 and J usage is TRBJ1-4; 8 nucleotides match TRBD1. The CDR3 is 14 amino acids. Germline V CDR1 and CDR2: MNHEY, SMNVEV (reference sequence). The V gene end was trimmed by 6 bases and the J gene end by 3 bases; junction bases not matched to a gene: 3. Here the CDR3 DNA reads TGTGCCAGCAGGACAGGGGTGTCTAATGAAAAACTGTTTTTT. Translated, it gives CASRTGVSNEKLFF. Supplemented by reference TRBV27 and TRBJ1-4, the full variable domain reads EAQVTQNPRYLITVTGKKLTVTCSQNMNHEYMSWYRQDPGLGLRQIYYSMNVEVTDKGDVPEGYKVSRKEKRNFPLILESPSPNQTSLYFCASRTGVSNEKLFFGSGTQLSVL.

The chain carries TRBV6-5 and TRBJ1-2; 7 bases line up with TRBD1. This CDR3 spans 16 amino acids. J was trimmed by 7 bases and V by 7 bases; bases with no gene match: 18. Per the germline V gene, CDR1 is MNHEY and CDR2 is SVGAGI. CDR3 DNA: TGTGCCAGCACCGTATCAACAGGGGCGCTGCTAAGTGGCTACACCTTC. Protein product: CASTVSTGALLSGYTF.

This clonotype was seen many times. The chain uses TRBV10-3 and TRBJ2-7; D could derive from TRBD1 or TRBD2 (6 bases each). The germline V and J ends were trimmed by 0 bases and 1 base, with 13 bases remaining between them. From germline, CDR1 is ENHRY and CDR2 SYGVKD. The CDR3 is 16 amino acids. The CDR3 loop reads CAISESTGAGSYEQYV. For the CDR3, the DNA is TGTGCCATCAGTGAGTCGACGGGGGCAGGTTCCTACGAGCAGTACGTC.

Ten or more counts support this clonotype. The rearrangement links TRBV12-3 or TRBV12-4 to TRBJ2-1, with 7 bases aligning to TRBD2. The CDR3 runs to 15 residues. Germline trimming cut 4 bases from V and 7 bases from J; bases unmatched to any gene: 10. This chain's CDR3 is CASSSSLVSGNEQFF. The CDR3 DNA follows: TGTGCCAGCAGTTCCTCGTTAGTTAGCGGGAATGAGCAGTTCTTC.

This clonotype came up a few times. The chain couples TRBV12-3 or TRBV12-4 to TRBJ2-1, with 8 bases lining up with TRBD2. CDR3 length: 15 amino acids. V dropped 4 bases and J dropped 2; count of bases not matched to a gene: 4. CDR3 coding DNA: TGTGCCAGCAGTTCGGGGGGGGTTGCCTACAATGAGCAGTTCTTC. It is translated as CASSSGGVAYNEQFF.

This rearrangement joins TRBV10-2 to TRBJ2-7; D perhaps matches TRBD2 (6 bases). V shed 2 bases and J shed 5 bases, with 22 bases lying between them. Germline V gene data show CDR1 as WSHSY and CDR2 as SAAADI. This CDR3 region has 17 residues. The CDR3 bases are TGCGCCAGCAGTGAGACGGGCGAGGCGGAGGGTTTCCACGAGCAGTACTTC. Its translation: CASSETGEAEGFHEQYF.

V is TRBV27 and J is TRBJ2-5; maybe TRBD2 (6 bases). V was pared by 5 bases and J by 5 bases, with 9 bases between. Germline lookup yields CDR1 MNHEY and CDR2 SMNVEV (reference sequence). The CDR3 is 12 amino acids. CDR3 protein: CASSRGTETQYF. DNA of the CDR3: TGTGCCAGCAGTCGGGGGACGGAGACCCAGTACTTC.